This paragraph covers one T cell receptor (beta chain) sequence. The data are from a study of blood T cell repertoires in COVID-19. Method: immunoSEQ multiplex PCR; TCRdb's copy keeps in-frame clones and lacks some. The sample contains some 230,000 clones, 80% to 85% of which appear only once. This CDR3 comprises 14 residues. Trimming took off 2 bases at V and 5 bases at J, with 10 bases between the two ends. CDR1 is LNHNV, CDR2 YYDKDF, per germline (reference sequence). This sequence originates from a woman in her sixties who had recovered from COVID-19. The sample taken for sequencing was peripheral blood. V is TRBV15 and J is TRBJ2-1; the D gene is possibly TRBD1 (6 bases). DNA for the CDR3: TGTGCCACCAGCAGACCCACAGGGCACAATGAGCAGTTCTTC. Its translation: CATSRPTGHNEQFF.